This T cell receptor beta chain was retrieved from a study of vaccination and CD4 T cells after COVID-19. Looking at the study overall: Convalescent patients were SARS-CoV-2 positive by nasal swab PCR; 10 or so mild, one severe. The peptides that stimulated the cells were overlapping spike peptides from SARS-CoV-2, HCoV-NL63, HCoV-OC43 and HCoV-229E.

Researchers used the Oncomine TCR Beta short-read assay to sequence DNA from cultured CD4+ T cells. TCRdb ran MiXCR on the PCR reads and lists one entry per CDR3 protein. The table records about 3,800 distinct CDR3 sequences, 14% to 15% of them present only once. This clonotype was seen more than once but under ten times. Its antigen is as yet unknown. CDR1 is LNHDA, CDR2 SQIVND, per germline (reference sequence). The CDR3 length is 15 residues. The V gene lost 3 bases and the J gene lost 1 base, with 11 bases spanning the gap. The sample's treatment: approximately 11-day PBMC culture with coronavirus spike peptide pools or control peptides (ViraFEST assay). Expanded clonotypes were found by TCR sequencing after peptide-pool stimulation (ViraFEST).

This sequence originates from a human donor who had recovered from COVID-19. This sequence joins TRBV19 and TRBJ2-3; D is uncertain. Specimen: CD4+ T cells from blood, cultured in vitro. The CDR3 DNA reads TGTGCCAGTAGTATGAGGTTTATCGGCACAGATACGCAGTATTTT. It translates to CASSMRFIGTDTQYF.